This TCR beta chain was documented in a study of cytomegalovirus exposure and HLA in healthy donors. Notes on the study in general: Accurate predictions that matched the HLA-A and HLA-B alleles of most subjects were reportedly made from TCR beta sequences. The listing of roughly 160 TCR beta chains classed them as cytomegalovirus-associated. Later on, a genetic analysis was performed. It linked a missense variant in DCLRE1C with V- and J-gene trimming of TCR beta. A likely sequencing artifact accounted for one observed cluster of highly shared sequence variants.

This CDR3 region has 16 residues. V lost 0 bases and J 0 bases, leaving 11 bases between the germline ends. Germline V gene lookup returns CDR1 SGHTA and CDR2 FQGNSA. It was with 60 Vbeta and 13 Jbeta primers that the PCR ran. TCRdb's copy holds only in-frame clones and misses some; the assay was immunoSEQ multiplex PCR. The data contain approximately 220,000 clones, about 83% of them singletons. Note on this clone: What it binds is not known.

The V gene is TRBV7-2, the J gene TRBJ1-2; D not resolved. This clonotype was obtained from a man in his forties in good health and CMV-seronegative. Sequencing was carried out using PBMCs. The chain's CDR3 is CASSLAVLGSNYGYTF. The CDR3 nucleotides read TGTGCCAGCAGCTTAGCAGTCCTAGGATCTAACTATGGCTACACCTTC.